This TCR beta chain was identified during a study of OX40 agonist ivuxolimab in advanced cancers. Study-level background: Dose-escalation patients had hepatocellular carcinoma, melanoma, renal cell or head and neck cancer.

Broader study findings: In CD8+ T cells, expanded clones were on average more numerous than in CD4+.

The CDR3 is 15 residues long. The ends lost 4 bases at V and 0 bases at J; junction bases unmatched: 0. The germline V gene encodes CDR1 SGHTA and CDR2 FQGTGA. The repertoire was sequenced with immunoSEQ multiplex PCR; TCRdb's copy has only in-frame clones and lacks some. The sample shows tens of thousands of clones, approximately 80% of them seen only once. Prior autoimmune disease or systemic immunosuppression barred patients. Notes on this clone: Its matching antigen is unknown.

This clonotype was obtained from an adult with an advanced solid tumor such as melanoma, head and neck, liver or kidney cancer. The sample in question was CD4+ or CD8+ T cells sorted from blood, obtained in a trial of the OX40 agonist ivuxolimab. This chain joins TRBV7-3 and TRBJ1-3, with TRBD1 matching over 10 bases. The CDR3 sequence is CASSWDRGSGNTIYF. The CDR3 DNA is TGTGCCAGCAGCTGGGACAGGGGCTCTGGAAACACCATATATTTT.